Each of the 5 T cell receptor beta chains below was sequenced from the same sample in a study of T cells after yellow fever vaccination. TCRdb analysed the 5' RACE reads with MiXCR anew, one entry per CDR3 protein. In the table there are approximately 550,000 distinct CDR3 sequences, over 15% of which are singletons. The specimen comprised PBMCs, sampled 15 days after the yellow fever booster vaccination. The source of these receptors is a man younger than 40 who received the YFV17D yellow fever vaccine.

This clonotype showed up just a few times. The V call is TRBV12-3 or TRBV12-4, the J call TRBJ2-2; 7 positions agree with TRBD2. J lost 7 bases, V lost 6 bases, and 5 bases had no gene match. CDR3 length: 13 residues. The CDR3, as DNA: TGTGCCAGCAGGCGGGGGTCCGGCGGGGAGCTGTTTTTT. Its translation is CASRRGSGGELFF.

V and J are TRBV27 and TRBJ2-1, with TRBD1 identical over 7 bases. Germline V lookup: CDR1 MNHEY, CDR2 SMNVEV (reference sequence). The trim removed 2 bases at V and 3 bases at J, leaving 7 bases unmatched. The CDR3 spans 16 residues. The CDR3 spells CASSLAARGSYNEQFF. The DNA of the CDR3 is TGTGCCAGCAGTTTAGCCGCCAGGGGGAGCTACAATGAGCAGTTCTTC.

This clonotype was seen many times. The genes are TRBV5-4 and TRBJ2-3, with TRBD2 matching over 16 bases. The CDR3 length is 19 residues. CDR1 is SGHNT, CDR2 YYREEE, per germline (reference sequence). V trimming: 3 bases; J trimming: 0 bases; junction bases outside the gene matches: 7. CDR3 nucleotide sequence: TGTGCCAGCAGCTACCTATCGGGACTAGCGGGAGGGAGCACAGATACGCAGTATTTT. It codes for CASSYLSGLAGGSTDTQYF. Together with reference TRBV5-4 and TRBJ2-3, the CDR3 gives the full variable domain: ETGVTQSPTHLIKTRGQQVTLRCSSQSGHNTVSWYQQALGQGPQFIFQYYREEENGRGNFPPRFSGLQFPNYSSELNVNALELDDSALYLCASSYLSGLAGGSTDTQYFGPGTRLTVL.

This clonotype was picked up one time. The chain employs TRBV10-3 and TRBJ2-3; the D call may be TRBD1 or TRBD2 (5 bases each). CDR1 ENHRY and CDR2 SYGVKD come from the germline V gene. The CDR3 consists of 16 residues. V lost 6 bases and J lost 5, with 21 bases in between. CDR3 sequence reads: CAISPGSGPSVDTQYF. In DNA form, the CDR3 reads TGTGCCATCAGCCCGGGATCGGGACCGAGCGTAGATACGCAGTATTTT.

This clonotype was picked up a small number of times. This rearrangement joins TRBV29-1 to TRBJ2-1; D not resolved. V lost 4 bases to trimming and J lost 5 bases, with 9 bases between them. CDR1 is SQVTM and CDR2 is ANQGSEA in the germline V gene. The CDR3 has 12 amino acids. The CDR3 DNA follows: TGCAGCGTTGGGGTTTTCCACAATGAGCAGTTCTTC. Translation: CSVGVFHNEQFF.